This section outlines one T cell receptor (beta chain) sequence together with its context. Its antigen is not known. Germline CDR1 reads MNHNS; CDR2 reads SASEGT. The CDR3 covers 17 residues. Trimming at V came to 3 bases and at J to 10 bases, leaving 13 bases not matched to a gene. Sequenced by immunoSEQ multiplex PCR; TCRdb stores in-frame clones only, minus some. The repertoire has under 300,000 clones, 90% of them found once; the top ten carry roughly 0.38%. The sample comes from a study of cytomegalovirus exposure and HLA in healthy donors. Study results and caveats: Rarity held for most TCR sequences, but there were some public TCRs that occurred in many donors.

The source of this sequence is a woman under 30 in good health and CMV-seronegative. V and J are TRBV6-1 and TRBJ1-6, with 9 bases matching TRBD1. The sample was PBMCs. The chain's CDR3 is CASSEDHSGTGSSPLHF. The CDR3 region has the DNA TGTGCCAGCAGTGAGGACCATTCCGGGACAGGGTCGTCACCCCTCCACTTT.